The T cell receptor (beta chain) described here comes from a study of T cells in Graves' hyperthyroidism and ophthalmopathy. Notes on the study in general: Most clonotypes that expanded in the thyroid above 0.001 also showed up in blood.

Turning to this clonotype: Its specificity is not known.

The CDR3 is 15 residues long. In germline, CDR1 is SGHNT, CDR2 YYREEE (reference sequence). V was clipped by 0 bases and J by 4 bases; unmatched bases: 5. In making diagnoses, clinical symptoms, serum thyroxine and TRAb, thyroid ultrasound and orbital computed tomography were all used. Template material for amplifying TCR beta CDR3 regions consisted of RNA transcripts. The HTBI set primed first-round TCR CDR3 RT-PCR. TCRdb used MiXCR to reprocess the multiplex PCR reads, holding one entry per CDR3 protein. The sample contains approximately 560,000 distinct CDR3 sequences, under 60% of which appear only once.

The gene calls are TRBV5-4 and TRBJ1-2, with 8 bases that match TRBD1. Material for sequencing was peripheral blood or thyroid tissue (not recorded which). The sequence was obtained from a woman in her late teens or twenties with Graves' hyperthyroidism. The CDR3 region has the DNA TGTGCCAGCAGCTTGGGGGCAGGGGGCGGCTATGGCTACACCTTC. The encoded protein is CASSLGAGGGYGYTF.